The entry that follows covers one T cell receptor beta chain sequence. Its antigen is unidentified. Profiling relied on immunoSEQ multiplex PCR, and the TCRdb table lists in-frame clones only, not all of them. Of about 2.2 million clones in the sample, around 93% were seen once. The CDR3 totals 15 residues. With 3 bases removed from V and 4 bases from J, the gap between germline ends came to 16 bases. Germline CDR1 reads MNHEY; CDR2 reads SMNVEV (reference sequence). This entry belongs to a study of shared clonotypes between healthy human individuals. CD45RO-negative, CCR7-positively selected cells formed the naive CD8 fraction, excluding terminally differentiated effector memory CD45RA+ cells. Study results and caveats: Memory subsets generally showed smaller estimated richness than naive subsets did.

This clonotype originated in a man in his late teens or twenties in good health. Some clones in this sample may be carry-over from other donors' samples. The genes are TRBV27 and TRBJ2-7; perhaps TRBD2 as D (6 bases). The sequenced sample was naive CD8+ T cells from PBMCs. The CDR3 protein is CASSFMAGSLYEQYF. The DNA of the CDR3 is TGTGCCAGCAGTTTCATGGCGGGATCTCTTTACGAGCAGTACTTC.